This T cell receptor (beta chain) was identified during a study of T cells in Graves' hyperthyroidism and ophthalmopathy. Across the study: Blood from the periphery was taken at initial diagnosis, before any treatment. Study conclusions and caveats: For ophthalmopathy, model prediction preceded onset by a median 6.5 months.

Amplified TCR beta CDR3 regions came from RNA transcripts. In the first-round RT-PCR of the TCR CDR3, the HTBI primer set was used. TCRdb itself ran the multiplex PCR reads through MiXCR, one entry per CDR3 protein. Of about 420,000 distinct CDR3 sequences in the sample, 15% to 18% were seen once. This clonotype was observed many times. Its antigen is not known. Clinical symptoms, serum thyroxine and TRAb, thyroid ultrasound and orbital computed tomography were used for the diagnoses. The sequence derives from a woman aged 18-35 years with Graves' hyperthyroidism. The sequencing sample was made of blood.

The DNA of the CDR3 is TGTGCCAGCAGTACACCTTCTTTGGGACAGGGAGGCTATAGCAATCAGCCCCAGCATTTT. Translation gives CASSTPSLGQGGYSNQPQHF. The V and J genes are TRBV28 and TRBJ1-5; 9 positions match TRBD1. CDR3 length: 20 residues. V trimming: 5 bases; J trimming: 0 bases; junction bases outside the gene matches: 17. Germline V gene data show CDR1 as MDHEN and CDR2 as SYDVKM.